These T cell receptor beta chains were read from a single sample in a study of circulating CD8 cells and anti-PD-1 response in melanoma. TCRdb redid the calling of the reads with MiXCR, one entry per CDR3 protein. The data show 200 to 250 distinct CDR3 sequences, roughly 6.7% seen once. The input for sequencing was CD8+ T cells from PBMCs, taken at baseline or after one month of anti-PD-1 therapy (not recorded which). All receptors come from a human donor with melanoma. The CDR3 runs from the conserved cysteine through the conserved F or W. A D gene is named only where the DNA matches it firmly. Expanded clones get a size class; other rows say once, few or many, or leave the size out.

TGCAGTGCTAGCCTTTTAGCGGGGAGCACAGATACGCAGTATTTT | CSASLLAGSTDTQYF | TRBD2 | TRBJ2-3 | - | TRBV20-1
TGTGCCATCAGTGAGGAAACGGGGGGGCCGTACAGTGAGCAGTTCTTC | CAISEETGGPYSEQFF | TRBD2 | TRBJ2-1 | few | TRBV10-3
TGTGCCAGTAGTATGGGTACAGAACCGGAACATTTT | CASSMGTEPEHF | - | TRBJ1-5 | medium-sized | TRBV19
TGTGCCAGCAGCGCGGCGCGGGCGGACACTGAAGCTTTCTTT | CASSAARADTEAFF | - | TRBJ1-1 | - | TRBV28
TGTGCCAGCAGCTTAGGCGGGAGCTACGAGCAGTACTTC | CASSLGGSYEQYF | TRBD2 | TRBJ2-7 | large | TRBV11-1
TGTGCCAGCAGTTTTGGGGGTAATGAGCAGTTCTTC | CASSFGGNEQFF | - | TRBJ2-1 | medium-sized | TRBV12-3/TRBV12-4
TGTGCCAGCAGTTTATTCTCCCCACCTCGACAGGGACGTAGAGATACGCAGTATTTT | CASSLFSPPRQGRRDTQYF | TRBD1 | TRBJ2-3 | - | TRBV28
TGTGCCAGCAGCGACCTCGGCGGGGGCGACACCGGGGAGCCGTTTTTT | CASSDLGGGDTGEPFF | - | TRBJ2-2 | - | TRBV9
TGTACCAGCAGTTCCACAGACAATGAGCAGTTCTTC | CTSSSTDNEQFF | - | TRBJ2-1 | medium-sized | TRBV27
TGTGCCAGCAGCTTATACCCCCGGGCGGAGAGCTCCTATAATTCACCCCTCCACTTT | CASSLYPRAESSYNSPLHF | - | TRBJ1-6 | medium-sized | TRBV7-2
TGTGCCAGCAGTTTATCCAGAGGCTATGGCTACACCTTC | CASSLSRGYGYTF | - | TRBJ1-2 | - | TRBV28
TGCAGCCTCCGGGCTGGGCCTAGCTCCTACGAGCAGTACTTC | CSLRAGPSSYEQYF | - | TRBJ2-7 | medium-sized | TRBV29-1
TGTGCCAGCAGCTACGGGACAGCTTCTAACTATGGCTACACCTTC | CASSYGTASNYGYTF | TRBD1 | TRBJ1-2 | medium-sized | TRBV7-2
TGTGCCAGCAGCTTAGAACTAGCGAGACACACCGGGGAGCTGTTTTTT | CASSLELARHTGELFF | TRBD2 | TRBJ2-2 | medium-sized | TRBV7-9
TGTGCCAGTCTCCGGACAGGGTACGAGCAGTACTTC | CASLRTGYEQYF | TRBD1 | TRBJ2-7 | few | TRBV2
TGTGCCAGCAGTTTAGGGACCGGGGAGCTGTTTTTT | CASSLGTGELFF | - | TRBJ2-2 | large | TRBV12-3/TRBV12-4
TGTGCCAGCAGCTTTAGGTCCCATTGGGCAGATACGCAGTATTTT | CASSFRSHWADTQYF | - | TRBJ2-3 | hyperexpanded | TRBV13
TGTGCCAGCAGCGTAGTCGAGGGGAGGGAGCTGTTTTTT | CASSVVEGRELFF | - | TRBJ2-2 | medium-sized | TRBV9
TGTGCCAGTAGTATGGAAGCTGAAAACACAGATACGCAGTATTTT | CASSMEAENTDTQYF | - | TRBJ2-3 | large | TRBV19
TGTGCCAGTAGTATCGGGACAGGCAAATATGAGCATTTCTTC | CASSIGTGKYEHFF | TRBD1 | TRBJ2-1 | large | TRBV19
TGCGCCAGCAGTCAACCCCGACAGTCCTACGAGCAGTACTTC | CASSQPRQSYEQYF | - | TRBJ2-7 | large | TRBV23-1
TGTGCCAGCAGTGCGCGACAGGTTCTCTACGAGCAGTACTTC | CASSARQVLYEQYF | - | TRBJ2-7 | - | TRBV28
TGTGCCAGCAGAGTAAGGGGACCTACTAACTATGGCTACACCTTC | CASRVRGPTNYGYTF | - | TRBJ1-2 | large | TRBV2
TGTGCCAGCAGTAATGAAAGACAGGGTGGTAATTCACCCCTCCACTTT | CASSNERQGGNSPLHF | TRBD1 | TRBJ1-6 | - | TRBV28
TGTGCCAGCAGCCCCGAGGGGGAGGCCGATGAAAAACTGTTTTTT | CASSPEGEADEKLFF | - | TRBJ1-4 | large | TRBV6-5
TGCAGTGCTAGAAACACAGGGCTGTCCTACGAGCAGTACTTC | CSARNTGLSYEQYF | - | TRBJ2-7 | medium-sized | TRBV20-1
TGTGCCAGTAGTAGAGGGTTAGCGCCCAATGAGCAGTTCTTC | CASSRGLAPNEQFF | - | TRBJ2-1 | medium-sized | TRBV19
TGTGCCAGCAGCTTAGGGTGGGACTACACAAACATTCAGTACTTC | CASSLGWDYTNIQYF | TRBD2 | TRBJ2-4 | large | TRBV11-2
TGTGCCAGCAGCTTAGAGAGCTCCTACTCCTACGAGCAGTACTTC | CASSLESSYSYEQYF | - | TRBJ2-7 | medium-sized | TRBV7-9
TGTGCCAGCAGCCAAGATACTGAAGCTTTCTTT | CASSQDTEAFF | - | TRBJ1-1 | few | TRBV13
TGCGCCAGCAGCCAAGATGCAGGGCCTTACGAGCAGTACTTC | CASSQDAGPYEQYF | - | TRBJ2-7 | medium-sized | TRBV4-1
TGTGCCACTCAACGGACAGGGGGGATCTACGAGCAGTACTTC | CATQRTGGIYEQYF | TRBD1 | TRBJ2-7 | - | TRBV19
TGTGCCAGCACTAGTCGAAGCACAGATACGCAGTATTTT | CASTSRSTDTQYF | - | TRBJ2-3 | large | TRBV2
TGTGCCAGCAGCTCGTTCTCGGGTCTCGGCTATGGCTACACCTTC | CASSSFSGLGYGYTF | - | TRBJ1-2 | large | TRBV11-2
TGTGCCAGCAGTTACTCTAACGTTGAAGCTTTCTTT | CASSYSNVEAFF | - | TRBJ1-1 | medium-sized | TRBV6-6
TGTGCCAGCAGCTACAGGGAGGCCGGGGAGCTGTTTTTT | CASSYREAGELFF | - | TRBJ2-2 | large | TRBV12-3/TRBV12-4
TGTGCCAGCGGATTTTTGACAGGGGCCGAGTATGGCTACACCTTC | CASGFLTGAEYGYTF | TRBD1 | TRBJ1-2 | medium-sized | TRBV12-3/TRBV12-4
TGTGCCAGCAGTTATAGCTTTATCAACACCGGGGAGCTGTTTTTT | CASSYSFINTGELFF | - | TRBJ2-2 | few | TRBV27
TGTGCCACCTCCTCGACTGGGGGTATTCACGAGCAGTACTTC | CATSSTGGIHEQYF | - | TRBJ2-7 | large | TRBV19
TGTGCCAGCACCAGCGGGAGGGAGACCCAGTACTTC | CASTSGRETQYF | TRBD2 | TRBJ2-5 | few | TRBV28
TGTGCCAGCAGCCCTGTTGAAGGGGACACAGATACGCAGTATTTT | CASSPVEGDTDTQYF | - | TRBJ2-3 | large | TRBV2
TGTGCCACCGAAAGGGGGGACGAGCAGTACTTC | CATERGDEQYF | - | TRBJ2-7 | medium-sized | TRBV6-1
TGCGCCACCACCTCAGCGGGGCGCAGTGAGCAGTTCTTC | CATTSAGRSEQFF | TRBD2 | TRBJ2-1 | large | TRBV4-1
TGTGCCAGCAGTTCATACCTTGTCGGGGACCACTACAATGAGCAGTTCTTC | CASSSYLVGDHYNEQFF | - | TRBJ2-1 | - | TRBV28
TGTGCCAGCAGCCTAGGGGACACAACTTCACCCCTCCACTTT | CASSLGDTTSPLHF | - | TRBJ1-6 | - | TRBV27
TGCGCCAGCAGCCCTACCCAGGATCAGCCCCAGCATTTT | CASSPTQDQPQHF | - | TRBJ1-5 | medium-sized | TRBV4-1
TGTGCCATCCAGAGCTTCGGGGAGCAGAGGTACGAGCAGTACTTC | CAIQSFGEQRYEQYF | - | TRBJ2-7 | large | TRBV10-3
TGTGCCAGCAGGGCCGACCTCCTCGAAGCTTTCTTT | CASRADLLEAFF | - | TRBJ1-1 | - | TRBV28
TGTGCCAGCAGCCTCTTGGGAAAGGATCCCTACGAGCAGTACTTC | CASSLLGKDPYEQYF | - | TRBJ2-7 | large | TRBV7-9
TGTGCCAGCAGTTTAATGGGGTCTGCCTACGAGCAGTACTTC | CASSLMGSAYEQYF | - | TRBJ2-7 | large | TRBV27
TGTGCCAGTGACAGGGTCTATGGCTACACCTTC | CASDRVYGYTF | TRBD1 | TRBJ1-2 | medium-sized | TRBV2
TGTGCCAGCAGCCAAGATGGGCAGGGACGGGGAGAGACCCAGTACTTC | CASSQDGQGRGETQYF | - | TRBJ2-5 | few | TRBV4-2
TGTGCCAGCAGCCTTGACAGGGTCGGCACAGATACGCAGTATTTT | CASSLDRVGTDTQYF | TRBD1 | TRBJ2-3 | medium-sized | TRBV28